This T cell receptor beta chain is drawn from a study of blood T cell repertoires in COVID-19. Study overall: Samples taken during acute and convalescent COVID-19 were collected in the United States, Italy and Spain. The analysed material was cDNA or gDNA that came from T cells, B-cell-depleted T cells, or PBMCs.

CDR3 length: 17 residues. Trimming at V came to 3 bases and at J to 6 bases, leaving 12 bases not matched to a gene. In germline, CDR1 is SGHDN, CDR2 FVKESK. TCRdb's table, derived via immunoSEQ multiplex PCR, lists solely in-frame clones and lacks some. Altogether roughly 400,000 clones are present, 90% being singletons, with the ten largest covering 0.6%. Those enrolled, adults aged roughly 18 to 100 years, came from some 23 US areas. Participant reports of clinical history set cohort assignment. This sequence was found in a man younger than 30 who had recovered from COVID-19. The genes are TRBV14 and TRBJ2-7; 12 positions agree with TRBD1. The sample consisted of PBMCs or T cells enriched from blood (not recorded which). The CDR3 DNA follows: TGTGCCAGCAGCCATTCTAAGCCGGGACAGGGGGCGTCCGAGCAGTACTTC. It translates to CASSHSKPGQGASEQYF.